This T cell receptor beta chain derives from a study of cytomegalovirus exposure and HLA in healthy donors. In germline, CDR1 is KGHSH, CDR2 LQKENI. V dropped 0 bases and J dropped 4 bases, with 15 bases sitting between them. The CDR3 is 16 amino acids. The PCR used 60 Vbeta and 13 Jbeta primers. Under the authors' procedure: Roughly 80 million unique TCR beta chains, around 11 million of them shared, were counted by a later analysis. Only in-frame clones appear in the TCRdb table, and some are missing; sequencing was by immunoSEQ multiplex PCR. V and J calls and clone size follow that table, whereas D and trimming were derived from the DNA. The sample has about 140,000 clones, around 84% seen once. Study-wide results and caveats: Differences between HLA loci emerged in a later analysis of TCR association rates, with DRB1 most and HLA-C fewest. Several top significant clusters appeared, in a later analysis, to be linked to common viral pathogens. Overall, approximately 150 TCR beta chains were annotated as cytomegalovirus-associated.

As for this clone: What it binds is not known.

The sequenced material came from PBMCs. J is TRBJ1-1 and V is TRBV18; possibly TRBD1 for D (5 bases). The TCR was taken from a man over 45 in good health and CMV-seronegative. As DNA, the CDR3 is TGTGCCAGCTCACCACCTAGGGCAGGGAAGATCACTGAAGCTTTCTTT. Translation: CASSPPRAGKITEAFF.